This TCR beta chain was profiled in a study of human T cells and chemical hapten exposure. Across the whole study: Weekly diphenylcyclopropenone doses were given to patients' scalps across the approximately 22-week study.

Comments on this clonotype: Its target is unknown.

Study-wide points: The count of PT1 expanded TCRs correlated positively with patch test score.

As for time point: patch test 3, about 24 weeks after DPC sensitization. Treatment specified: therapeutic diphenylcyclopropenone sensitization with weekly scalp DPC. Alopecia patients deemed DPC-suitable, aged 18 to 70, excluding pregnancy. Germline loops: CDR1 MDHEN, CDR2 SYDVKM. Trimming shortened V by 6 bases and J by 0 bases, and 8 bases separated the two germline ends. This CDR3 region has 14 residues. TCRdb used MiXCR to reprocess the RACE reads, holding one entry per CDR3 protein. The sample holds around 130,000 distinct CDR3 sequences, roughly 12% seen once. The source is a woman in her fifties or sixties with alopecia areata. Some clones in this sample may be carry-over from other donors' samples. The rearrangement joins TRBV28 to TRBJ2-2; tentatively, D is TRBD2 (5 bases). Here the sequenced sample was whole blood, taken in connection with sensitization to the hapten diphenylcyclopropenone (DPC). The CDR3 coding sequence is TGTGCCAGCAGCCAGGACTCGAACACCGGGGAGCTGTTTTTT. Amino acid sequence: CASSQDSNTGELFF.